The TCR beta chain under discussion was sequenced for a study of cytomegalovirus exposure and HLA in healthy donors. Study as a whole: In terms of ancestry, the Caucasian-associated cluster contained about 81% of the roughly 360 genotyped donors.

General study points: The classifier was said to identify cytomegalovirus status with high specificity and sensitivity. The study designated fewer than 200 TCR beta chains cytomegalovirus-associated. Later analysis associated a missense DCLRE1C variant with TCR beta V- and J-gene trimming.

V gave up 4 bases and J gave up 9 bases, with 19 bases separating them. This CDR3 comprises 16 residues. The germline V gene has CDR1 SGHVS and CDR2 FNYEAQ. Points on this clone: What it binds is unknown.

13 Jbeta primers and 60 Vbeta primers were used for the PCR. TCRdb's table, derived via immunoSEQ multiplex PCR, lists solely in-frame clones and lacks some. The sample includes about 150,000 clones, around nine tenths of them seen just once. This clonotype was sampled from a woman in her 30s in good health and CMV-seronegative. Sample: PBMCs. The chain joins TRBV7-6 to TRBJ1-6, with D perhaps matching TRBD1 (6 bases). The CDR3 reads CASSSSTGKRGSPLHF. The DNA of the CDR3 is TGTGCCAGCAGCTCCTCAACAGGGAAGAGGGGTTCACCCCTCCACTTT. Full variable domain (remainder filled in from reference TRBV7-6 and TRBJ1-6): GAGVSQSPRYKVTKRGQDVALRCDPISGHVSLYWYRQALGQGPEFLTYFNYEAQQDKSGLPNDRFSAERPEGSISTLTIQRTEQRDSAMYRCASSSSTGKRGSPLHFGNGTRLTVT.